Each of the 25 T cell receptor beta chains below was sequenced from the same sample in a study of blood T cells in healthy people across ages. Together with a sample-barcoded 5' primer, a J-beta primer mix was included in a second PCR lasting about 7 to 11 cycles. TCRdb re-analysed the 5' RACE reads in MiXCR, keeping a single row per CDR3 protein. Among 600,000 to 800,000 distinct CDR3 sequences, around a fifth were seen once, and the ten largest hold 3% to 4.5%. The sequenced sample consisted of blood. The receptors here all came from a man aged 65 to 79 in good health.

This clonotype was counted at least ten times. The chain combines TRBV5-6 with TRBJ2-4; TRBD2 matches at 7 bases. Trimming at V came to 5 bases and at J to 4 bases, leaving 6 bases not matched to a gene. The CDR3 extends over 14 amino acids. Germline loops: CDR1 SGHDT, CDR2 YYEEEE. The chain's CDR3 is CASSTAGEKNIQYF. For the CDR3, the DNA is TGTGCCAGCAGTACGGCGGGAGAAAAAAACATTCAGTACTTC. Full variable domain (missing parts from reference TRBV5-6 and TRBJ2-4): DAGVTQSPTHLIKTRGQQVTLRCSPKSGHDTVSWYQQALGQGPQFIFQYYEEEERQRGNFPDRFSGHQFPNYSSELNVNALLLGDSALYLCASSTAGEKNIQYFGAGTRLSVL.

This clonotype was seen a few times. The rearrangement links TRBV5-4 to TRBJ2-5; TRBD2 agrees at 11 bases. The end of the DNA is better explained by TRBJ2-1, so the J call may be wrong. Per germline, CDR1 SGHNT and CDR2 YYREEE (reference sequence). This CDR3 is 15 amino acids long. CDR3 loop: CASSRLAGFYNEQFF. The CDR3 nucleotides are TGTGCCAGCAGCAGACTAGCGGGGTTCTACAATGAGCAGTTCTTC.

The chain joins TRBV29-1 to TRBJ2-7, with 11 bases lining up with TRBD1. Per germline, CDR1 SQVTM and CDR2 ANQGSEA. The CDR3 has 13 amino acids. Trimming at V came to 5 bases and at J to 7 bases, leaving 7 bases not matched to a gene. The CDR3 protein is CSVSDRGPGEQYF. The CDR3, as DNA: TGCAGCGTTTCGGACAGGGGGCCGGGAGAGCAGTACTTC.

CDR3 sequence: CASSPLSYEQFF. In DNA form, the CDR3 reads TGTGCCAGCAGCCCTCTTAGCTATGAGCAGTTCTTC. The J gene is TRBJ2-1, the V gene TRBV6-2 or TRBV6-3; D ambiguous. With 6 bases removed from V and 8 bases from J, the gap between germline ends came to 11 bases. This CDR3 has 12 residues. The germline V gene has CDR1 MNHEY and CDR2 SVGEGT.

V and J are TRBV20-1 and TRBJ1-4; D gene ambiguous. The CDR3 sequence is 11 residues long. The germline V gene has CDR1 DFQATT and CDR2 SNEGSKA (reference sequence). CDR3 coding DNA: TGCCTGGCACCAACTAATGAAAAACTGTTTTTT. As protein: CLAPTNEKLFF.

The rearrangement joins TRBV12-3 or TRBV12-4 to TRBJ2-7; 9 bases are shared with TRBD1. CDR3 length: 15 amino acids. V dropped 3 bases and J dropped 4; count of bases not matched to a gene: 7. DNA for the CDR3: TGTGCCAGCAGTTTCAGGGGAGACAGGGGGTACGAGCAGTACTTC. Translating gives CASSFRGDRGYEQYF.

This clonotype was observed at least ten times. The rearrangement joins TRBV21-1 to TRBJ2-7. TRBV21-1 is annotated as a pseudogene. The CDR3 runs to 11 residues. CDR3 sequence: CASSTGDEQYF. For the CDR3, the DNA is TGTGCCAGCAGCACAGGGGACGAGCAGTACTTC.

With respect to this clonotype: One end of the junction fails to match germline, which may point to a read error. The J gene is TRBJ2-3, the V gene TRBV4-2, with unresolved D. The germline CDR1 and CDR2 sequences are LGHNA and YNFKEQ. CDR3 length: 16 residues. For the CDR3, the DNA is TGTGCCAGCAGACAAGGAGCCGGACGGGTCCCAGATACGCAGTATTTT. This codes for CASRQGAGRVPDTQYF.

This clonotype was seen ten or more times. The V call is TRBV28, the J call TRBJ2-5, with no clear D. Germline CDR1 MDHEN, CDR2 SYDVKM. V lost 5 bases, J lost 1 base, and 8 bases lay in between. The CDR3 consists of 13 residues. CDR3 region: CASSQNLQETQYF. In DNA, the CDR3 is TGTGCCAGCAGTCAAAACCTCCAAGAGACCCAGTACTTC.

There are a few counts of this clonotype. The chain recombines TRBV20-1 with TRBJ2-1; TRBD1 matches 9 bases. The CDR3 consists of 14 residues. Germline V lookup: CDR1 DFQATT, CDR2 SNEGSKA (reference sequence). Losses at the gene ends were 0 bases for V and 4 bases for J; bases not matched to a gene: 1. The CDR3 is CSAREGTGYNEQFF. The CDR3 DNA reads as TGCAGTGCTAGAGAAGGGACAGGGTACAATGAGCAGTTCTTC.

Points on this clonotype: Germline is not matched at one junction end, which may reflect a read error. The V call is TRBV5-1, the J call TRBJ2-1; 7 bases agree with TRBD2. The CDR3 loop spans 16 amino acids. CDR1 is SGHRS and CDR2 is YFSETQ in the germline V gene. The CDR3 protein is CAGSLPGGYSYNEQFF. The CDR3 nucleotides read TGCGCCGGCAGCTTGCCCGGGGGGTACTCCTACAATGAGCAGTTCTTC.

This clonotype was detected a few times. V gene TRBV4-1 combines with J gene TRBJ2-1, with D uncertain. The germline V gene encodes CDR1 MGHRA and CDR2 YSYEKL. CDR3 size: 17 residues. Trimming removed 0 bases at V and 0 bases at J, with 12 bases between. The CDR3 protein is CASSQDWEARSYNEQFF. The DNA for the CDR3 is TGCGCCAGCAGCCAAGATTGGGAAGCCCGCTCCTACAATGAGCAGTTCTTC.

The chain combines TRBV3-1 with TRBJ1-6; no firm D call. V lost 2 bases, J lost 8 bases, and 16 bases lay in between. The CDR3 has 16 residues. The V gene's germline CDR1 is LGHDT and CDR2 YNNKEL (reference sequence). CDR3: CASSQLFMGKDSPLHF. The CDR3 DNA sequence: TGTGCCAGCAGCCAACTGTTCATGGGGAAGGATTCACCCCTCCACTTT.

The sample holds many counts of this clonotype. V and J are TRBV6-1 and TRBJ2-1; possible D gene TRBD1, 5 bases. The germline gives CDR1 MNHNS, CDR2 SASEGT. The CDR3 is 11 residues long. The V and J ends lost 4 bases and 9 bases respectively, with 7 bases between them. The CDR3 loop reads CASSADIEQFF. Here the CDR3 DNA reads TGTGCCAGCAGTGCGGACATTGAGCAGTTCTTC.

The chain has TRBV5-1 and TRBJ2-3; D may match TRBD1 or TRBD2 (5 bases each). The CDR3 is 14 amino acids. The germline V and J ends were trimmed by 1 base and 2 bases, with 8 bases remaining between them. Germline CDR1 SGHRS, CDR2 YFSETQ. The CDR3 DNA reads as TGCGCCAGCAGCTTGTTTGGGACCACAGATACGCAGTATTTT. Translated, it gives CASSLFGTTDTQYF. Full variable domain (outside the CDR3, taken from reference TRBV5-1 and TRBJ2-3): KAGVTQTPRYLIKTRGQQVTLSCSPISGHRSVSWYQQTPGQGLQFLFEYFSETQRNKGNFPGRFSGRQFSNSRSEMNVSTLELGDSALYLCASSLFGTTDTQYFGPGTRLTVL.

This clonotype has a count of ten or more. The chain couples TRBV3-1 to TRBJ2-5, with D perhaps matching TRBD2 (6 bases). Germline CDR1 reads LGHDT; CDR2 reads YNNKEL (reference sequence). V shed 4 bases and J shed 2 bases, with 14 bases lying between them. The length of the CDR3 is 15 residues. CDR3 coding DNA: TGTGCCAGCAGCCCCGGAGGGCGCTATCAAGAGACCCAGTACTTC. Its protein is CASSPGGRYQETQYF.

J is TRBJ2-5 and V is TRBV6-1; 9 positions agree with TRBD1. Near its end, the DNA agrees better with TRBJ2-1, so the J call may be wrong. The germline CDR1 and CDR2 sequences are MNHNS and SASEGT. This CDR3 has 15 amino acids. The CDR3 spells CASSYTGGNRNEQFF. CDR3 DNA sequence: TGTGCCAGCAGTTATACAGGGGGCAATCGGAATGAGCAGTTCTTC.

The chain uses TRBV20-1 and TRBJ2-2, with 9 bases fitting TRBD2. CDR3 length equals 14 residues. After removal of 4 bases from V and 2 bases from J, the junction contained 2 bases not matched to a gene. Per germline, CDR1 DFQATT and CDR2 SNEGSKA (reference sequence). The CDR3 DNA reads as TGCAGTGCTACGACTAGCGGCAACACCGGGGAGCTGTTTTTT. Its translation: CSATTSGNTGELFF.

V gene TRBV2 combines with J gene TRBJ2-7; TRBD2 aligns across 15 bases. Germline CDR1 reads SNHLY; CDR2 reads FYNNEI. This CDR3 has 19 amino acids. V was pared by 6 bases and J by 2 bases, with 14 bases of the junction left unmatched. CDR3 nucleotides: TGTGCCAGCAGATCAACCGGGACTAGCGGGAGGCCGGATACCTACGAGCAGTACTTC. It translates to CASRSTGTSGRPDTYEQYF.

The chain links TRBV12-3 or TRBV12-4 to TRBJ2-1, with D hard to call. The V end was cut by 3 bases, the J end by 8 bases, with 14 bases between. This CDR3 is 14 amino acids long. CDR3 nucleotides: TGTGCCAGCAGTTTCTGGTTACGATTCGATGAGCAGTTCTTC. It translates to CASSFWLRFDEQFF.

The chain has TRBV28 and TRBJ2-3, with TRBD2 matching over 9 bases. From germline, CDR1 is MDHEN and CDR2 SYDVKM. V was pared by 7 bases and J by 4 bases, with 9 bases of the junction left unmatched. The CDR3 length is 15 residues. DNA for the CDR3: TGTGCCAGCACCGTTAGCGGGAGAGCGGCAGATACGCAGTATTTT. Amino acids: CASTVSGRAADTQYF.

The rearrangement links TRBV9 to TRBJ1-3; 8 nucleotides line up with TRBD1. V lost 0 bases and J lost 0; bases outside the gene matches: 5. There are 17 residues in the CDR3. CDR1 SGDLS and CDR2 YYNGEE come from the germline V gene. The CDR3 DNA is TGTGCCAGCAGCGTAGGGGACAGGCGATCCTCTGGAAACACCATATATTTT. It encodes CASSVGDRRSSGNTIYF.

The chain combines TRBV4-2 with TRBJ1-4, with 9 positions matching TRBD1. Germline CDR1 and CDR2: LGHNA and YNFKEQ. The CDR3 covers 14 residues. J gave up 7 bases and V 6 bases, and 6 bases lay outside the gene matches. The CDR3 loop is CASRPDRGSEKLFF. CDR3 nucleotide sequence: TGTGCCAGCAGACCGGACAGGGGTTCTGAAAAACTGTTTTTT.

This clonotype turned up a few times. The chain links TRBV7-9 to TRBJ2-5; 10 positions agree with TRBD2. The J call is uncertain, as TRBJ2-1 better fits the DNA end. The CDR3 has 14 amino acids. Germline CDR1 reads SEHNR; CDR2 reads FQNEAQ (reference sequence). Written as DNA, the CDR3 is TGTGCCAGCAGCTACTTAGCGGGAGGACATGAGCAGTTCTTC. Protein product: CASSYLAGGHEQFF.

This sequence joins TRBV24-1 and TRBJ2-2; maybe TRBD2 (5 bases). The V and J ends lost 4 bases and 0 bases respectively, with 5 bases between them. Germline CDR1 and CDR2: KGHDR and SFDVKD. The CDR3 contains 14 residues. CDR3 DNA: TGTGCCACCAGTGACGGGACGAACACCGGGGAGCTGTTTTTT. This translates into CATSDGTNTGELFF.